The source of this T cell receptor beta chain is a study of T cells after yellow fever vaccination. One entry per CDR3 protein, called by TCRdb with MiXCR from the 5' RACE reads. The table has 250,000 to 350,000 distinct CDR3 sequences, 6.8% seen once; the top ten hold 15% to 20%. Germline V gene lookup returns CDR1 LGHNA and CDR2 YNFKEQ. V gave up 1 base and J gave up 3 bases, with 9 bases separating them. The CDR3 loop spans 15 amino acids. This clonotype was seen only a few times. The input for sequencing was PBMCs, taken roughly 45 days after the first yellow fever vaccination. The receptor was isolated from a young man who received the YFV17D yellow fever vaccine. The chain recombines TRBV4-2 with TRBJ2-2; D unclear. CDR3 region: CASSQGFEDTGELFF. The CDR3 DNA sequence: TGTGCCAGCAGCCAAGGATTTGAGGACACCGGGGAGCTGTTTTTT.